Following are 13 T cell receptor beta chains from one sample sequenced in a study of T cells in Graves' hyperthyroidism and ophthalmopathy. TCR beta CDR3 region amplification was performed from RNA transcripts. HTBI primers drove first-round RT-PCR of the TCR CDR3. TCRdb reprocessed the multiplex PCR reads via MiXCR and lists one record per CDR3 protein. The sample has about 590,000 distinct CDR3 sequences; around 14% are singletons. Sequenced: blood. These receptors all stem from a woman aged 18-29 years with Graves' ophthalmopathy.

The rearrangement joins TRBV9 to TRBJ2-7; 12 bases line up with TRBD2. Germline CDR1 and CDR2: SGDLS and YYNGEE. J lost 7 bases, V lost 3 bases, and 5 bases had no gene match. The CDR3 extends over 14 amino acids. DNA for the CDR3: TGTGCCAGCAGCGAACTAGCGGGAGGAAGTGAGCAGTACTTC. Amino acids: CASSELAGGSEQYF.

Many counts were recorded for this clonotype. This sequence joins TRBV20-1 and TRBJ2-7, with TRBD2 identical over 7 bases. V trimming: 1 base; J trimming: 6 bases; junction bases outside the gene matches: 9. This CDR3 contains 14 residues. Germline CDR1 is DFQATT and CDR2 is SNEGSKA (reference sequence). The CDR3 loop is CSARARHREGEQYF. The DNA of the CDR3 is TGCAGTGCTAGAGCCCGACATAGGGAGGGCGAGCAGTACTTC.

This clonotype was recorded many times. The chain couples TRBV11-2 to TRBJ2-1; D is perhaps TRBD2 (6 bases). The germline gives CDR1 SGHAT, CDR2 FQNNGV. V was trimmed by 5 bases and J by 2 bases, leaving 10 bases between them. This CDR3 has 14 amino acids. The DNA for the CDR3 is TGTGCCAGCAGCCCGAGACTAGCCTACAATGAGCAGTTCTTC. This sequence encodes CASSPRLAYNEQFF.

This clonotype was detected many times. The V and J genes are TRBV3-1 and TRBJ2-3, with 7 bases aligning to TRBD1. Trimming took 4 bases from V and 1 from J; bases not matched to a gene: 2. From germline, CDR1 is LGHDT and CDR2 YNNKEL (reference sequence). This CDR3 is built from 14 residues. CDR3 protein: CASSRGQGTDTQYF. The CDR3 DNA follows: TGTGCCAGCAGCCGAGGACAGGGCACAGATACGCAGTATTTT.

This clonotype came up a few times. This rearrangement joins TRBV19 to TRBJ1-4; tentatively, D is TRBD1 (6 bases). V lost 10 bases and J lost 0, with 18 bases in between. CDR3 length equals 16 residues. Germline V lookup: CDR1 LNHDA, CDR2 SQIVND (reference sequence). CDR3 nucleotides: TGTGCCACTTCGACAGGATTGACCGCAACTAATGAAAAACTGTTTTTT. Translation: CATSTGLTATNEKLFF.

This clonotype was seen repeatedly, ten times or more. The genes are TRBV12-3 or TRBV12-4 and TRBJ2-5; 7 nucleotides agree with TRBD1. After removal of 3 bases from V and 3 bases from J, the junction contained 7 bases not matched to a gene. The CDR3 has 15 residues. The CDR3 reads CASSLGRGTEETQYF. The CDR3 DNA reads as TGTGCCAGCAGTTTGGGGCGAGGGACAGAAGAGACCCAGTACTTC.

This clonotype was counted at least ten times. The junction departs from germline at one end; a sequencing error may be responsible. This chain joins TRBV12-3 or TRBV12-4 and TRBJ2-2; 9 positions agree with TRBD2. The CDR3 covers 15 residues. The DNA of the CDR3 is TGTGCCAGCAGCTTAGCGGGAGTTACGTCCGGGGAGCTGTTTTTT. Translating it yields CASSLAGVTSGELFF.

This clonotype was counted a few times. CDR3 sequence (DNA): TGTGCCAGTAGTGCGGGACAGACCGTTTACAATGAGCAGTTCTTC. It translates to CASSAGQTVYNEQFF. The rearrangement uses TRBV19 and TRBJ2-1; D possibly corresponds to TRBD1 (7 bases). CDR1 is LNHDA, CDR2 SQIVND, per germline (reference sequence). The CDR3 covers 15 residues. V lost 5 bases and J 4 bases, leaving 15 bases between the germline ends.

This clonotype was detected ten times or more. This chain links TRBV2 with TRBJ2-5, with TRBD1 as a possible D gene (5 bases). V gave up 5 bases and J gave up 2 bases, with 12 bases separating them. Looked up from germline, CDR1 is SNHLY and CDR2 is FYNNEI. The CDR3 runs 14 residues. CDR3 nucleotides: TGTGCCAGCAGTCTAGGGTCAGGGCAAGAGACCCAGTACTTC. Its translation: CASSLGSGQETQYF.

This clonotype was counted ten times or more. The chain is built from TRBV2 and TRBJ2-3; D might be TRBD1 (6 bases). Germline V lookup: CDR1 SNHLY, CDR2 FYNNEI. The CDR3 runs 15 residues. V lost 6 bases, J lost 0 bases, and 13 bases lay in between. The chain's CDR3 is CASRPGTFSTDTQYF. For the CDR3, the DNA is TGTGCCAGCAGGCCCGGGACATTTAGCACAGATACGCAGTATTTT. Using reference TRBV2 and TRBJ2-3 for the parts outside the CDR3, the full variable domain is EPEVTQTPSHQVTQMGQEVILRCVPISNHLYFYWYRQILGQKVEFLVSFYNNEISEKSEIFDDQFSVERPDGSNFTLKIRSTKLEDSAMYFCASRPGTFSTDTQYFGPGTRLTVL.

This clonotype was counted at least ten times. This rearrangement joins TRBV6-2 or TRBV6-3 to TRBJ2-3; TRBD2 matches at 7 bases. Germline V CDR1 and CDR2: MNHEY, SVGEGT. The CDR3 runs 19 residues. The trim removed 5 bases at V and 3 bases at J, leaving 20 bases unmatched. The CDR3, as DNA: TGTGCCAGCAGTCCGGCTATCGTCCCCGGGACTACAACGACAGATACGCAGTATTTT. Translation: CASSPAIVPGTTTTDTQYF.

This clonotype was detected many times. This chain connects TRBV11-2 to TRBJ1-2; D call uncertain. Between the trimmed V and J ends, which lost 4 bases and 4 bases, there was a span of 25 bases. Germline V gene data show CDR1 as SGHAT and CDR2 as FQNNGV. This CDR3 region has 18 residues. CDR3 sequence: CASSSNSAQWPRTYGYTF. The DNA of the CDR3 is TGTGCCAGCAGCTCAAATAGTGCCCAGTGGCCCAGGACCTATGGCTACACCTTC. The variable domain in full, completed from reference TRBV11-2 and TRBJ1-2, reads EAGVAQSPRYKIIEKRQSVAFWCNPISGHATLYWYQQILGQGPKLLIQFQNNGVVDDSQLPKDRFSAERLKGVDSTLKIQPAKLEDSAVYLCASSSNSAQWPRTYGYTFGSGTRLTVV.

V gene TRBV9 combines with J gene TRBJ2-3; D possibly corresponds to TRBD2 (5 bases). From germline, CDR1 is SGDLS and CDR2 YYNGEE. Trimming took 5 bases from V and 1 from J, leaving 8 bases between them. The CDR3 is 13 residues long. The CDR3 spells CASSSSRTDTQYF. The DNA for the CDR3 is TGTGCCAGCAGTTCTAGCCGCACAGATACGCAGTATTTT.